The 2 T cell receptor beta chains below come from one sample, sequenced in a study of T cells in Graves' hyperthyroidism and ophthalmopathy. RNA transcripts gave rise to amplified TCR beta CDR3 regions. Primed by the HTBI set, a first-round RT-PCR was run on the TCR CDR3. Via MiXCR, TCRdb re-called the multiplex PCR reads, giving one row per CDR3 protein. The sample carries about 530,000 distinct CDR3 sequences, over 15% recorded once. Sequenced sample: blood. The receptors stem from a woman younger than 35 with Graves' ophthalmopathy.

Turning to this clonotype: A much larger clone is a single base away; this may be a read error. The chain couples TRBV27 to TRBJ2-6; tentatively, D is TRBD1 (8 bases). CDR1 is MNHEY and CDR2 is SMNVEV in the germline V gene (reference sequence). The CDR3 loop spans 15 amino acids. The CDR3 DNA follows: TGTGCCAGCAGTTTGACAGGGGCGGGGGCCAACGTCCTGGCTTTC. Its protein product is CASSLTGAGANVLAF.

This clonotype was counted only a few times. The rearrangement links TRBV10-3 to TRBJ2-2, with TRBD1 matching 7 bases. After removal of 11 bases from V and 0 bases from J, the junction contained 9 bases not matched to a gene. CDR1 is ENHRY and CDR2 is SYGVKD in the germline V gene. The CDR3 consists of 15 residues. The CDR3 DNA is TGTGCCGCCGCCCCGACAGGGTCGAACACCGGGGAGCTGTTTTTT. As protein: CAAAPTGSNTGELFF.